This T cell receptor beta chain emerged from a study of post-analysis software for immune sequencing data. Study-wide findings and caveats: Batch-matched samples strongly co-clustered by F measure. Compared with controls, patients had more of about five TRBV segments, including TRBV5-6, TRBV5-1 and TRBV20-1.

cDNA libraries of TCR beta carried unique molecular identifiers. TCRdb independently ran MiXCR on the PCR reads; one entry per CDR3 protein. The profile shows under 200,000 distinct CDR3 sequences, roughly 28% of them singletons. The length of the CDR3 is 15 residues. V gave up 5 bases and J gave up 7 bases, with 18 bases separating them. Germline V CDR1 and CDR2: PRHDT, FYEKMQ (reference sequence). Remarks on this clonotype: What it binds is not known.

The rearrangement links TRBV13 to TRBJ2-1; tentatively, D is TRBD2 (6 bases). The clonotype comes from a girl aged 2-17 years with multiple sclerosis. Sequencing used blood. The CDR3 DNA follows: TGTGCCAGCAGCCTGGGGGTAGCGGCGATGAATGAGCAGTTCTTC. Its protein product is CASSLGVAAMNEQFF.